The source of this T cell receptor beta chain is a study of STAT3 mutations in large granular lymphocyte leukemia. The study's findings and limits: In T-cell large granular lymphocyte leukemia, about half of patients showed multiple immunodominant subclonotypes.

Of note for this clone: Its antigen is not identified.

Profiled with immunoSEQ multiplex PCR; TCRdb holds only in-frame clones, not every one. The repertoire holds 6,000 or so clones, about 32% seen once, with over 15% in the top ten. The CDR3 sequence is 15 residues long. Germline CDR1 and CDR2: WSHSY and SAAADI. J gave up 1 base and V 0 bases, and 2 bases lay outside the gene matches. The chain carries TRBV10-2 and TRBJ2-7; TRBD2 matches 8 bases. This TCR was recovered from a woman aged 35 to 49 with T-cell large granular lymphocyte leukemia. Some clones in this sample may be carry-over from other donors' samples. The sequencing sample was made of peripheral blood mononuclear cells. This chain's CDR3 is CASSESGGGSYEQYF. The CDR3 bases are TGCGCCAGCAGTGAGTCAGGCGGGGGGTCCTACGAGCAGTACTTC.